The TCR beta chain under discussion was sequenced for a study of shared clonotypes between healthy human individuals. Study summary: Serving as donors were a couple of women and a few men, whose ages spanned 18 to 49. Findings of the study overall: Expectations were that clonotype sharing among donors would be affected by sequencing depth.

Turning to this clone: Its specificity is not known.

Per the authors' pipeline: Filtering of immunoSEQ junctional sequences could not match full-length read filtering. TCRdb's table, derived via immunoSEQ multiplex PCR, lists solely in-frame clones and lacks some. V and J calls and clone size are those listed in that table; D and trimming were worked out from the DNA. This sample carries about 490,000 clones, 60% to 85% of them seen once, and the ten largest clones take 10% to 15%. V was clipped by 2 bases and J by 3 bases; unmatched bases: 5. CDR3 length equals 15 residues. Germline V gives CDR1 SGHTA, CDR2 FQGTGA. Among the donors, all were Caucasian adults who lived in Nashville, Tennessee.

Sequences were obtained from PBMCs. The chain employs TRBV7-3 and TRBJ2-3, with 7 nucleotides matching TRBD1. The clonotype was recovered from a woman between 40 and 55 years old in good health. Some clones in this sample may be carry-over from other donors' samples. In nucleotides, the CDR3 is TGTGCCAGCAGCTTAGGGACAGTTTCAACAGATACGCAGTATTTT. Translating gives CASSLGTVSTDTQYF.